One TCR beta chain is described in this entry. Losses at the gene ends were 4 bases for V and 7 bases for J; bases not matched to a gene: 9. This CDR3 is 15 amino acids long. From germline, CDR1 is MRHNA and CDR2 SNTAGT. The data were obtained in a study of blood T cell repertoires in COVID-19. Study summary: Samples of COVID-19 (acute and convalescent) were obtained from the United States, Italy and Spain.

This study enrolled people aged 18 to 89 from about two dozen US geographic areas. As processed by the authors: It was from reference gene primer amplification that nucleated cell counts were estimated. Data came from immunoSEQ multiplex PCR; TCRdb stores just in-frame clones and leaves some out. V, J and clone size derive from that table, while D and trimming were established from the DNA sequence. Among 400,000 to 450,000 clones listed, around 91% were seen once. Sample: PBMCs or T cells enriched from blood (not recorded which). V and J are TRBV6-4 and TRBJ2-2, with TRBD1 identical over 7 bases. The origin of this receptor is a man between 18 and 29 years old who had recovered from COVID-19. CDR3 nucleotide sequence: TGTGCCAGCAGTGTCGAAGGGGGCGCGGTCGGGGAGCTGTTTTTT. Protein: CASSVEGGAVGELFF.